This is a list of T cell receptor beta chains from one sample in a study of shared clonotypes between healthy human individuals. This table comes from immunoSEQ multiplex PCR, and its TCRdb copy is limited to in-frame clones, with some not included. The table records 330,000 or so clones, around 67% of them present only once. What was sequenced was memory CD4+ T cells sorted from blood. The receptor source for this set is a young man in good health. Each CDR3 is given with its conserved first and last residue. D genes are given only for firm matches. For some rows the clone size is stated as once, few or many, or as a class when expanded; others skip it.

V gene	clone size	J gene	D gene	CDR3 DNA	CDR3 protein
TRBV14	few	TRBJ2-7	TRBD2	TGTGCCAGCAGCCAAGATCGAGGCGGGAGCTCCTACGAGCAGTACTTC	CASSQDRGGSSYEQYF
TRBV5-1	-	TRBJ1-4	-	TGCGCCAGCAGGACGGACCGTAATGAAAAACTGTTTTTT	CASRTDRNEKLFF
TRBV28	few	TRBJ1-2	TRBD1	TGTGCCAGCAGCCAACCGGACAGGAACTATGGCTACACCTTC	CASSQPDRNYGYTF
TRBV5-4	few	TRBJ1-1	TRBD1	TGTGCCAGCAGTCGGGACAGGGGGACTGAAGCTTTCTTT	CASSRDRGTEAFF
TRBV2	-	TRBJ2-6	-	TGTGCCAGCAGTGATTCTGGGGCCAACGTCCTGACTTTC	CASSDSGANVLTF
TRBV6-5	-	TRBJ1-1	TRBD1	TGTGCCAGCAGTTCGGGGACAGGGGACACTGAAGCTTTCTTT	CASSSGTGDTEAFF
TRBV6-1	-	TRBJ2-7	-	TGTGCCAGCAGTATTCCCGGAGGGGACGGCGAGCAGTACTTC	CASSIPGGDGEQYF
TRBV15	-	TRBJ1-5	-	TGTGCCACCAGCAGGGGGTCACAGGGAAGACAGCCCCAGCATTTT	CATSRGSQGRQPQHF
TRBV5-4	-	TRBJ1-2	-	TGTGCCAGCAGCTGGGGGGGAGACTATGGCTACACCTTC	CASSWGGDYGYTF
TRBV6-1	-	TRBJ1-5	-	TGTGCCAGCAGTGAAGGGGCAGGGTATAGCAATCAGCCCCAGCATTTT	CASSEGAGYSNQPQHF
TRBV25-1	few	TRBJ2-3	-	TGTGCCAGCCTTTCTGGGGGAGGCACAGATACGCAGTATTTT	CASLSGGGTDTQYF
TRBV7-8	-	TRBJ2-7	TRBD2	TGTGCCACAGCGGGGGGGACCGGGACTCTGGCCTACGAGCAGTACTTC	CATAGGTGTLAYEQYF
TRBV5-1	few	TRBJ2-3	-	TGCGCCAGCAGCGGCACTAGAACAGATACGCAGTATTTT	CASSGTRTDTQYF
TRBV7-7	few	TRBJ2-1	TRBD2	TGTGCTAGCAGCGAAGTGGGACTAAACAATGAGCAGTTCTTC	CASSEVGLNNEQFF
TRBV6-6	-	TRBJ1-1	-	TGTGCCAGCAGTGGGAGATGGGGCGAAGCTTTCTTT	CASSGRWGEAFF
TRBV14	few	TRBJ2-3	-	TGTGCCAGCAGCCCCGACTGGATAGGCACAGATACGCAGTATTTT	CASSPDWIGTDTQYF
TRBV7-9	-	TRBJ1-4	TRBD1	TGTGCCAGCAGCCCGGGACAGATTAATGAAAAACTGTTTTTT	CASSPGQINEKLFF
TRBV7-6	-	TRBJ2-1	-	TGTGCCAGCAGCTTATCAGGGGCCCCCCATGAGCAGTTCTTC	CASSLSGAPHEQFF
TRBV7-2	-	TRBJ1-5	-	TGTGCCAGCAGCTTGCCGAATCAGCCCCAGCATTTT	CASSLPNQPQHF
TRBV27	once	TRBJ2-7	-	TGTGCCAGCAGTTTAGGTACTTCCTACGAGCAGTACTTC	CASSLGTSYEQYF
TRBV2	-	TRBJ2-1	-	TGTGCCAGCAGTGCAGGGATGGAGACCCAGCAGTTCTTC	CASSAGMETQQFF
TRBV28	-	TRBJ2-3	-	TGTGCCAGCAGTTTGCGTCAGTATACGCAGTATTTT	CASSLRQYTQYF
TRBV30	-	TRBJ1-4	-	TGTGCCTGCTATCCTTTACTCGGCTCAGAAGAAAAACTGTTTTTT	CACYPLLGSEEKLFF
TRBV5-1	few	TRBJ1-2	TRBD1	TGCGCCAGCAGCTTGGATGGGACAGGTGCCTATGGCTACACCTTC	CASSLDGTGAYGYTF
TRBV15	once	TRBJ1-2	-	TGTGCCACCAGCAGACTAGAGTATGGCTACACCTTC	CATSRLEYGYTF